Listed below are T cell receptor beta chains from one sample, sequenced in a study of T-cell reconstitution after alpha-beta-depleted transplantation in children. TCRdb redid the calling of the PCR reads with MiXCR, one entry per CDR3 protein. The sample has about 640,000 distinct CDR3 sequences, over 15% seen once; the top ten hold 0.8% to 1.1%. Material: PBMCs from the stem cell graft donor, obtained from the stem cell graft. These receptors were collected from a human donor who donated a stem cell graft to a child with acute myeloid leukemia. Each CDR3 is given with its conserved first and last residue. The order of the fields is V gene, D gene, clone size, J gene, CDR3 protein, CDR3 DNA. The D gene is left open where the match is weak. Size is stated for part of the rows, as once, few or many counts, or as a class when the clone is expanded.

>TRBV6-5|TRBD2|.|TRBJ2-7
CASSYAGEVYEQYF
TGTGCCAGCAGTTACGCGGGGGAAGTCTACGAGCAGTACTTC
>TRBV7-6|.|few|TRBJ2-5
CASSLSPASQETQYF
TGTGCCAGCAGCTTATCGCCGGCTAGTCAAGAGACCCAGTACTTC
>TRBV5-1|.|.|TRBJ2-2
CASSSGGLDGQNTGELFF
TGCGCCAGCAGCTCTGGGGGTTTGGACGGGCAGAACACCGGGGAGCTGTTTTTT
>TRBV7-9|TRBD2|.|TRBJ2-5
CASSQTSGVGETQYF
TGTGCCAGCAGCCAGACTAGCGGGGTAGGGGAGACCCAGTACTTC
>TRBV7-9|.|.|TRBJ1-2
CASSFEVPGANYGYTF
TGTGCCAGCAGCTTTGAGGTTCCCGGAGCTAACTATGGCTACACCTTC
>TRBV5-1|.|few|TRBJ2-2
CASSPMTDRNTGELFF
TGCGCCAGCAGCCCGATGACAGATCGGAACACCGGGGAGCTGTTTTTT
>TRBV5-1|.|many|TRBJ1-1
CASSLGSGRNTEAFF
TGCGCCAGCAGCTTGGGATCGGGAAGGAACACTGAAGCTTTCTTT
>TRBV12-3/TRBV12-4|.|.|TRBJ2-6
CASRLPGANVLTF
TGTGCCAGCAGACTCCCTGGGGCCAACGTCCTGACTTTC
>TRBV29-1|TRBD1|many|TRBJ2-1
CSVEDRNNEQFF
TGCAGCGTTGAGGACAGGAACAATGAGCAGTTCTTC
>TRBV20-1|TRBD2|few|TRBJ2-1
CSASTSGGPRLTHNEQFF
TGCAGTGCCTCGACTAGCGGGGGGCCACGACTTACCCACAATGAGCAGTTCTTC
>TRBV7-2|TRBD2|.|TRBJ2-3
CASSQRAGGEDTQYF
TGTGCCAGCAGCCAAAGGGCGGGGGGTGAAGATACGCAGTATTTT
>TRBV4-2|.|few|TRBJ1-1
CASSQDPLSNTEAFF
TGTGCCAGCAGCCAAGACCCCCTATCTAACACTGAAGCTTTCTTT
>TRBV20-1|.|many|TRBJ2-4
CSAGGRGAAMYIQYF
TGCAGTGCTGGGGGCCGAGGGGCCGCGATGTACATTCAGTACTTC
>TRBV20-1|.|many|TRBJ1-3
CSARDGGTAWTRGNTIYF
TGCAGTGCTAGAGATGGGGGTACCGCATGGACAAGAGGAAACACCATATATTTT
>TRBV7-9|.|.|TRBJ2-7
CASMGPRREQYF
TGTGCCAGCATGGGACCGCGTCGCGAGCAGTACTTC
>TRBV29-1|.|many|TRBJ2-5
CSVDFPGETQYF
TGCAGCGTTGACTTTCCCGGAGAGACCCAGTACTTC
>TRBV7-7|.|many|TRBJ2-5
CASTPGGVETQYF
TGTGCCAGCACCCCAGGAGGGGTAGAGACCCAGTACTTC
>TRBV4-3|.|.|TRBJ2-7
CASSQEASGAPTYEQYF
TGCGCCAGCAGCCAAGAGGCCTCCGGGGCCCCTACCTACGAGCAGTACTTC
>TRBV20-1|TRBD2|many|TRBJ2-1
CSALRLAGGNEQFF
TGCAGTGCCCTCAGACTAGCGGGGGGAAATGAGCAGTTCTTC
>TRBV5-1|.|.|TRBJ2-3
CASSLVTVQRRADTQYF
TGCGCCAGCAGCTTGGTCACGGTCCAGCGGAGGGCAGATACGCAGTATTTT
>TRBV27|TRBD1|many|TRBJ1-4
CASSSTGWDEKLLF
TGTGCCAGCAGTTCGACAGGGTGGGATGAAAAACTGCTTTTT
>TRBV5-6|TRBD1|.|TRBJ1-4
CASSLVRGLAEKLFF
TGTGCCAGCAGCTTGGTCAGGGGGCTGGCTGAAAAACTGTTTTTT
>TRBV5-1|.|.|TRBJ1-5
CASSLDGGYSNQPQHF
TGCGCCAGCAGCTTGGACGGCGGATATAGCAATCAGCCCCAGCATTTT
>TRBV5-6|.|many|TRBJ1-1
CASSLGRRTEAFF
TGTGCCAGCAGCTTGGGAAGGCGAACTGAAGCTTTCTTT
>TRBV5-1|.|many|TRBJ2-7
CASSLARSSYEQYF
TGTGCCAGCAGTTTAGCGCGAAGCTCCTACGAGCAGTACTTC
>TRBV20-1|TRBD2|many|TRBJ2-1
CSAKPSGGSYNEQFF
TGCAGCGCGAAACCCAGCGGGGGGTCCTACAATGAGCAGTTCTTC
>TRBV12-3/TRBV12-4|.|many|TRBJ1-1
CASSSTRDSSYFEAFF
TGTGCCAGCAGCTCAACGCGGGACTCCTCCTATTTTGAAGCTTTCTTT
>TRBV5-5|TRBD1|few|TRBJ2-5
CASSYQGQQETQYF
TGTGCCAGCAGCTACCAGGGACAGCAAGAGACCCAGTACTTC